A selection of T cell receptor beta chains follows, all from one sample in a study of shared clonotypes between healthy human individuals. Data came from immunoSEQ multiplex PCR; TCRdb stores just in-frame clones and leaves some out. Of about 1.1 million clones listed, about four fifths were seen once; the top ten hold 0.4% to 0.55%. The sample was memory CD4+ T cells from PBMCs. These receptor sequences come from a man aged 18 to 29 in good health. Some clones in this sample may be carry-over from other donors' samples. Each CDR3 is given without its conserved first and last residue. A D gene is named only where the DNA matches it firmly. Only some rows state a clone size, as once, few, many or a class for expanded clones.

>TRBJ2-2|NA|TRBV7-3|once
ASSFMRSGELF
>TRBJ1-2|TRBD1|TRBV29-1|NA
SVEGPGGYGYT
>TRBJ2-2|TRBD1|TRBV7-2|NA
ASSSGTGATGELF
>TRBJ2-7|NA|TRBV29-1|NA
SVKFRYHPPRDEQY
>TRBJ1-2|TRBD1|TRBV5-1|NA
ASSRGQDYYGYT
>TRBJ2-3|NA|TRBV7-9|NA
ASSSGLSTDTQY
>TRBJ2-3|NA|TRBV9|once
ASSVTPGGTDTQY
>TRBJ1-2|TRBD1|TRBV7-9|many
ASSFRQGPLYGYT
>TRBJ1-5|TRBD1|TRBV6-5|NA
ASKRTGGGNQPQH
>TRBJ1-2|NA|TRBV11-2|NA
ASTLGPYGGYT
>TRBJ2-1|NA|TRBV9|many
ASSGAGGYNEQF
>TRBJ2-7|NA|TRBV5-1|NA
ASSFGGLDRDPYEQY
>TRBJ1-2|NA|TRBV9|NA
ASSVAYGSYGYT
>TRBJ1-2|NA|TRBV5-8|NA
ASQNIWTLNYGYT
>TRBJ1-1|TRBD1|TRBV5-6|once
ASSGAGTGHTEAF
>TRBJ1-2|NA|TRBV6-4|NA
ASSPGTLYGYT
>TRBJ1-1|TRBD1|TRBV7-9|NA
ASSLYRDRAIPEAF
>TRBJ1-5|NA|TRBV7-2|NA
ASSSDHQPQH
>TRBJ2-7|NA|TRBV7-2|NA
ASSLVQVSHEQY
>TRBJ2-3|TRBD1|TRBV5-5|NA
ASSQPGTGAADTQY
>TRBJ1-2|NA|TRBV6-6|NA
ASSYIIQVPYGYT
>TRBJ2-1|NA|TRBV19|NA
ASSIAGEDNEQF
>TRBJ2-2|NA|TRBV7-2|NA
ASSLAHGPFDTGELF